The 18 T cell receptor beta chains presented below share a single source sample, sequenced in a study of blood T cell repertoires in COVID-19. This table comes from immunoSEQ multiplex PCR, and its TCRdb copy is limited to in-frame clones, with some not included. The repertoire holds about 220,000 clones, with around 83% as singletons. What was sequenced was PBMCs or T cells enriched from blood (not recorded which). These receptors were taken from a woman aged 40 to 50 who had recovered from COVID-19.

J is TRBJ2-3 and V is TRBV7-2; 7 bases line up with TRBD2. V gave up 5 bases and J gave up 6 bases; unmatched junction bases: 14. The CDR3 loop spans 16 amino acids. Germline V gene data show CDR1 as SGHTA and CDR2 as FQGNSA. This CDR3 reads CASSRPWRRESDTQYF. CDR3 nucleotides: TGTGCCAGCAGCCGTCCCTGGCGGCGGGAGAGCGATACGCAGTATTTT.

V gene TRBV4-1 combines with J gene TRBJ2-5; a possible D gene is TRBD2 (7 bases). CDR1 MGHRA and CDR2 YSYEKL come from the germline V gene. V lost 1 base and J 2 bases, leaving 14 bases between the germline ends. The CDR3 sequence is 16 residues long. The CDR3 loop is CASSQVGGGVQETQYF. The CDR3 DNA sequence: TGCGCCAGCAGCCAAGTTGGGGGGGGCGTACAAGAGACCCAGTACTTC.

This clone was observed a handful of times. The CDR3, as DNA: TGTGCCAGTAGTAGCGGACTGACGGGAGACACAGATACGCAGTATTTT. Its protein product is CASSSGLTGDTDTQYF. The V gene is TRBV19, the J gene TRBJ2-3; D is perhaps TRBD2 (6 bases). Germline CDR1 LNHDA, CDR2 SQIVND (reference sequence). Deletions cut 4 bases from V and 2 bases from J, with 16 bases between. The CDR3 has 16 residues.

This clone was recorded only once. This chain uses TRBV28 with TRBJ2-3; TRBD2 agrees at 12 bases. CDR3 size: 15 residues. V trimming: 3 bases; J trimming: 6 bases; junction bases outside the gene matches: 4. From germline, CDR1 is MDHEN and CDR2 SYDVKM. As DNA, the CDR3 is TGTGCCAGCAGTTTCCCTGGACTAGCGGGGGATACGCAGTATTTT. Protein sequence: CASSFPGLAGDTQYF.

This sequence joins TRBV9 and TRBJ1-1; no clear D gene. Germline-derived CDR1 and CDR2 are SGDLS and YYNGEE. V dropped 2 bases and J dropped 3 bases, with 8 bases sitting between them. The CDR3 runs 13 residues. CDR3 bases: TGTGCCAGCAGCGTGGGCAGAGACACTGAAGCTTTCTTT. Translation gives CASSVGRDTEAFF.

This clone has a handful of counts. The J gene is TRBJ1-2, the V gene TRBV7-2, with D possibly matching TRBD1 (6 bases). From germline, CDR1 is SGHTA and CDR2 FQGNSA. The CDR3 length is 13 residues. Trimming took 5 bases from V and 3 from J, leaving 10 bases between them. The CDR3 sequence is CASSEPGDYGYTF. The CDR3 DNA is TGTGCCAGCAGCGAACCAGGGGACTATGGCTACACCTTC. Looking up the rest from reference TRBV7-2 and TRBJ1-2 gives the full variable domain: GAGVSQSPSNKVTEKGKDVELRCDPISGHTALYWYRQSLGQGLEFLIYFQGNSAPDKSGLPSDRFSAERTGGSVSTLTIQRTQQEDSAVYLCASSEPGDYGYTFGSGTRLTVV.

The rearrangement uses TRBV27 and TRBJ1-5; TRBD1 agrees at 8 bases. The CDR3 spans 12 residues. Germline CDR1 is MNHEY and CDR2 is SMNVEV (reference sequence). V was clipped by 6 bases and J by 7 bases; unmatched bases: 2. CDR3 protein: CASSQGAQPQHF. The CDR3 DNA sequence: TGTGCCAGCAGCCAGGGGGCACAGCCCCAGCATTTT.

This chain connects TRBV19 to TRBJ2-1; TRBD1 aligns across 11 bases. The CDR3 is 14 amino acids. CDR1 LNHDA and CDR2 SQIVND come from the germline V gene (reference sequence). V trimming: 10 bases; J trimming: 6 bases; junction bases outside the gene matches: 8. This CDR3 reads CATSWTGGINEQFF. CDR3 coding DNA: TGTGCCACCTCGTGGACAGGGGGCATCAATGAGCAGTTCTTC. The complete variable domain, with remaining parts taken from reference TRBV19 and TRBJ2-1, reads DGGITQSPKYLFRKEGQNVTLSCEQNLNHDAMYWYRQDPGQGLRLIYYSQIVNDFQKGDIAEGYSVSREKKESFPLTVTSAQKNPTAFYLCATSWTGGINEQFFGPGTRLTVL.

The V call is TRBV5-1, the J call TRBJ2-6; D unclear. The germline V and J ends were trimmed by 6 bases and 0 bases, with 7 bases remaining between them. CDR3 size: 14 residues. From germline, CDR1 is SGHRS and CDR2 YFSETQ. CDR3 region: CASTPISGANVLTF. The CDR3 region has the DNA TGCGCCAGCACCCCCATCTCTGGGGCCAACGTCCTGACTTTC.

The chain is built from TRBV18 and TRBJ2-7; 9 nucleotides agree with TRBD2. Trimming cost V 4 bases and J 9 bases; bases outside gene matches: 4. The CDR3 is 12 amino acids. The germline V gene has CDR1 KGHSH and CDR2 LQKENI. CDR3 bases: TGTGCCAGCTCACGGCGGGAGGGCCCGCAGTACGTC. This translates into CASSRREGPQYV.

The V gene is TRBV18, the J gene TRBJ1-5; maybe TRBD1 (6 bases). Germline assignment: CDR1 KGHSH and CDR2 LQKENI. The CDR3 is 15 residues long. Trimming pared 6 bases from V and 2 bases from J, leaving 14 bases between. The CDR3 DNA follows: TGTGCCAGCTCCCGAGACAGGACGGGCAATCAGCCCCAGCATTTT. Encoded protein: CASSRDRTGNQPQHF.

The chain joins TRBV7-2 to TRBJ2-3, with 9 bases identical to TRBD1. Germline assignment: CDR1 SGHTA and CDR2 FQGNSA. J was trimmed by 2 bases and V by 2 bases; bases with no gene match: 14. This CDR3 is 19 amino acids long. The CDR3 is CASSLPLVSGTGPTDTQYF. The CDR3 region has the DNA TGTGCCAGCAGCTTACCCCTCGTCTCCGGGACAGGGCCCACAGATACGCAGTATTTT.

The V and J genes are TRBV5-1 and TRBJ2-2; 7 bases fit TRBD2. CDR1 SGHRS and CDR2 YFSETQ come from the germline V gene. Trimming cost V 1 base and J 2 bases; bases outside gene matches: 5. CDR3 length: 16 residues. The CDR3: CASSLTREVNTGELFF. In DNA, the CDR3 is TGCGCCAGCAGCTTGACCCGGGAGGTTAACACCGGGGAGCTGTTTTTT.

This chain uses TRBV6-5 with TRBJ2-1; a weak D match, TRBD2 (5 bases). Deletions cut 2 bases from V and 1 base from J, with 6 bases between. The CDR3 totals 14 residues. Germline loops: CDR1 MNHEY, CDR2 SVGAGI. The CDR3: CASSYRESYNEQFF. CDR3 DNA: TGTGCCAGCAGTTACAGGGAGTCCTACAATGAGCAGTTCTTC.

The chain recombines TRBV15 with TRBJ1-3, with D unclear. Germline V CDR1 and CDR2: LNHNV, YYDKDF (reference sequence). The CDR3 is 15 residues long. Trimming pared 4 bases from V and 0 bases from J, leaving 10 bases between. The CDR3 DNA follows: TGTGCCACCAGCACGCGGGCTTTCTCTGGAAACACCATATATTTT. This gives the protein CATSTRAFSGNTIYF.

The rearrangement links TRBV13 to TRBJ1-1; the match to TRBD1 covers 11 bases. Germline values: CDR1 PRHDT, CDR2 FYEKMQ (reference sequence). The J segment lost 0 bases and the V segment lost 5 bases, leaving 5 bases of the junction unmatched. There are 16 residues in the CDR3. CDR3 sequence: CASSPPDRGLNTEAFF. As DNA, the CDR3 is TGTGCCAGCAGCCCACCGGACAGGGGGCTGAACACTGAAGCTTTCTTT. The full variable domain, completed using reference TRBV13 and TRBJ1-1, is AAGVIQSPRHLIKEKRETATLKCYPIPRHDTVYWYQQGPGQDPQFLISFYEKMQSDKGSIPDRFSAQQFSDYHSELNMSSLELGDSALYFCASSPPDRGLNTEAFFGQGTRLTVV.

The V and J genes are TRBV28 and TRBJ1-1, with unresolved D. Trimming stripped 4 bases from V and 3 bases from J, with 12 bases between. Germline CDR1 reads MDHEN; CDR2 reads SYDVKM. The CDR3 loop spans 14 amino acids. The CDR3 here is CASSSPWPDTEAFF. Written as DNA, the CDR3 is TGTGCCAGCAGTTCACCATGGCCCGACACTGAAGCTTTCTTT.

The chain links TRBV5-6 to TRBJ1-1; D remains unclear. Per the germline V gene, CDR1 is SGHDT and CDR2 is YYEEEE. The V and J ends lost 0 bases and 6 bases respectively, with 12 bases between them. CDR3 length: 14 residues. DNA of the CDR3: TGTGCCAGCAGCTTGGTAGATCGAGAGGCTGAAGCTTTCTTT. Protein sequence: CASSLVDREAEAFF. The complete variable domain, with remaining parts taken from reference TRBV5-6 and TRBJ1-1, reads DAGVTQSPTHLIKTRGQQVTLRCSPKSGHDTVSWYQQALGQGPQFIFQYYEEEERQRGNFPDRFSGHQFPNYSSELNVNALLLGDSALYLCASSLVDREAEAFFGQGTRLTVV.